Following are 25 T cell receptor beta chains from one sample sequenced in a study of Ad26.COV2.S vaccination and SARS-CoV-2 variants. Regarding treatment: 15 to 20 received Ad26.COV2.S at low or high dose, single or two shots; 5 received placebo; per-sample allocation not given. Collection of the samples took place on day 63 after the first injection of vaccine or placebo. TCRdb keeps only in-frame clones here, not all; method: immunoSEQ multiplex PCR. This sample has approximately 360,000 clones, with 83% found just once. The input for sequencing was peripheral blood, taken in a trial of Ad26.COV2.S vaccine versus placebo. The receptors derive from a person between 18 and 60 years old who received the Ad26.COV2.S COVID-19 vaccine or a placebo.

This clone has a handful of counts. The V and J genes are TRBV6-5 and TRBJ2-4; maybe TRBD2 (5 bases). This CDR3 spans 13 amino acids. Germline CDR1 reads MNHEY; CDR2 reads SVGAGI. Trimming pared 6 bases from V and 8 bases from J, leaving 14 bases between. CDR3: CASRRVDGDIQYF. The CDR3 bases are TGTGCCAGCAGACGAGTAGACGGGGACATTCAGTACTTC.

The chain uses TRBV21-1 and TRBJ2-7; TRBD2 is the table's D call and was not checked against the DNA. TRBV21-1 is a listed pseudogene. CDR3 length: 14 residues. CDR3 protein: CASSKGSGGNEQYF. The CDR3 DNA is TGTGCCAGCAGCAAAGGATCCGGAGGGAACGAGCAGTACTTC.

The chain uses TRBV5-6 and TRBJ1-2, with TRBD1 as a possible D gene (6 bases). Germline CDR1 reads SGHDT; CDR2 reads YYEEEE. Trimming stripped 1 base from V and 3 bases from J, with 10 bases between. CDR3 length equals 14 residues. CDR3 sequence reads: CASSLPGQDYGYTF. Written as DNA, the CDR3 is TGTGCCAGCAGCTTGCCGGGACAAGACTATGGCTACACCTTC.

J is TRBJ1-4 and V is TRBV4-3; 10 nucleotides match TRBD1. CDR3 length: 17 residues. The J segment lost 9 bases and the V segment lost 4 bases, leaving 14 bases of the junction unmatched. Germline values: CDR1 LGHNA, CDR2 YSLEER. For the CDR3, the DNA is TGCGCCAGCAGCCTATACCAATACGGGACAGGGGATAAAAAACTGTTTTTT. As protein: CASSLYQYGTGDKKLFF.

This chain links TRBV7-2 with TRBJ2-6, with no clear D. Between the trimmed V and J ends, which lost 3 bases and 0 bases, there was a span of 6 bases. The length of the CDR3 is 15 residues. CDR1 is SGHTA, CDR2 FQGNSA, per germline. CDR3 nucleotide sequence: TGTGCCAGCAGCTTTAGTCCCTCTGGGGCCAACGTCCTGACTTTC. Its protein is CASSFSPSGANVLTF.

This clone was seen once. This sequence joins TRBV3-1 (or the pseudogene TRBV3-2) and TRBJ1-1, with D uncertain. Trimming removed 3 bases from V and 1 base from J, with 15 bases in between. Germline V gene data show CDR1 as LGHDT and CDR2 as YNNKEL (reference sequence). This CDR3 is built from 16 residues. The CDR3 nucleotides are TGTGCCAGCAGCCATCCATTCCGGGCAGGGAACACTGAAGCTTTCTTT. Its translation: CASSHPFRAGNTEAFF.

The genes are TRBV3-1 (or the pseudogene TRBV3-2) and TRBJ2-2; D call uncertain. This CDR3 comprises 15 residues. V was trimmed by 1 base and J by 5 bases, leaving 11 bases between them. Germline V gene data show CDR1 as LGHDT and CDR2 as YNNKEL (reference sequence). The CDR3 DNA is TGTGCCAGCAGCCAAGGCGCTACAAAGACCGGGGAGCTGTTTTTT. It yields the protein CASSQGATKTGELFF.

CDR3 residues: CASSLNNPYTDTQYF. CDR3 DNA sequence: TGCGCCAGCAGCTTGAACAACCCTTACACAGATACGCAGTATTTT. The V call is TRBV5-1, the J call TRBJ2-3; D ambiguous. Germline assignment: CDR1 SGHRS and CDR2 YFSETQ. This CDR3 is built from 15 residues. The germline V and J ends were trimmed by 1 base and 2 bases, with 11 bases remaining between them. Using reference TRBV5-1 and TRBJ2-3 for the parts outside the CDR3, the full variable domain is KAGVTQTPRYLIKTRGQQVTLSCSPISGHRSVSWYQQTPGQGLQFLFEYFSETQRNKGNFPGRFSGRQFSNSRSEMNVSTLELGDSALYLCASSLNNPYTDTQYFGPGTRLTVL.

The chain joins TRBV15 to TRBJ2-7; 12 bases are shared with TRBD2. V lost 5 bases to trimming and J lost 4 bases; unmatched junction nucleotides: 3. The CDR3 spans 14 residues. Per germline, CDR1 LNHNV and CDR2 YYDKDF (reference sequence). This chain's CDR3 is CATSWTSGAYEQYF. DNA for the CDR3: TGTGCCACCAGCTGGACTAGCGGGGCTTACGAGCAGTACTTC.

The J gene is TRBJ1-2, the V gene TRBV28; D may be TRBD1 (5 bases). The V gene lost 3 bases and the J gene lost 8 bases, with 16 bases spanning the gap. The CDR3 has 14 residues. Germline CDR1 reads MDHEN; CDR2 reads SYDVKM. The CDR3 reads CASSFFPSGTGYTF. The CDR3 DNA reads TGTGCCAGCAGTTTTTTTCCCTCCGGGACCGGCTACACCTTC.

As concerns this clone: The junction departs from the called germline gene at one end, perhaps through a read error. The rearrangement links TRBV7-2 to TRBJ1-1; D is ambiguous. The germline CDR1 and CDR2 sequences are SGHTA and FQGNSA. This CDR3 has 14 residues. The CDR3 coding sequence is TGTGCCAGCAGCTTAGCTGGCAGGACGGCCGTGACGCTATTT. Its translation: CASSLAGRTAVTLF.

V is TRBV4-1 and J is TRBJ2-2, with TRBD2 matching 11 bases. Looked up from germline, CDR1 is MGHRA and CDR2 is YSYEKL. The CDR3 is made up of 16 amino acids. V shed 6 bases, J shed 6 bases, and the junction held 9 bases outside the gene matches. The CDR3 region is CASRTPGTSGPGELFF. CDR3 DNA: TGCGCCAGCAGGACCCCTGGGACTAGCGGTCCCGGGGAGCTGTTTTTT.

V usage is TRBV27 and J usage is TRBJ1-5; possibly TRBD1 for D (6 bases). V lost 0 bases and J lost 3, with 9 bases in between. The germline CDR1 and CDR2 sequences are MNHEY and SMNVEV (reference sequence). This CDR3 is built from 15 residues. CDR3 region: CASSLSAGVNQPQHF. CDR3 nucleotide sequence: TGTGCCAGCAGTTTATCCGCAGGGGTCAATCAGCCCCAGCATTTT.

The CDR3 DNA sequence: TGTGCCAGAAGCTGCCTGAGGGCCGGGTGTGGCACTGAAGCTTTCTTT. Translated: CARSCLRAGCGTEAFF. The chain joins TRBV5-3 to TRBJ1-1; D is undetermined. TRBV5-3 belongs to the ORF category, with a function that is uncertain. CDR3 length equals 16 residues. V lost 3 bases and J 4 bases, leaving 19 bases between the germline ends.

The V call is TRBV9, the J call TRBJ2-3; 7 bases match TRBD2. V shed 1 base, J shed 4 bases, and the junction held 6 bases outside the gene matches. Germline V gene lookup returns CDR1 SGDLS and CDR2 YYNGEE. CDR3 length equals 15 residues. CDR3 in amino acids: CASSVSPRGADTQYF. DNA of the CDR3: TGTGCCAGCAGCGTATCACCCCGGGGGGCAGATACGCAGTATTTT.

This clone came up a few times. The chain links TRBV5-1 to TRBJ1-1; 7 nucleotides agree with TRBD1. V lost 3 bases to trimming and J lost 3 bases; unmatched junction nucleotides: 5. From germline, CDR1 is SGHRS and CDR2 YFSETQ. The CDR3 length is 14 residues. CDR3: CASSYEQGYTEAFF. CDR3 in DNA: TGCGCCAGCAGCTACGAACAGGGGTACACTGAAGCTTTCTTT. The full variable domain, completed using reference TRBV5-1 and TRBJ1-1, is KAGVTQTPRYLIKTRGQQVTLSCSPISGHRSVSWYQQTPGQGLQFLFEYFSETQRNKGNFPGRFSGRQFSNSRSEMNVSTLELGDSALYLCASSYEQGYTEAFFGQGTRLTVV.

This clone occurred once. The CDR3 spells CATLLRNGYTF. CDR3 nucleotide sequence: TGTGCCACGCTCTTAAGGAATGGCTACACCTTC. V usage is TRBV6-6 and J usage is TRBJ1-2; D remains ambiguous. Germline V gives CDR1 MNHNY, CDR2 SVGAGI (reference sequence). The CDR3 has 11 amino acids. The V and J ends lost 10 bases and 6 bases respectively, with 12 bases between them.

The chain joins TRBV24-1 to TRBJ1-4, with D possibly TRBD1 on 5 matching bases. Germline V gives CDR1 KGHDR, CDR2 SFDVKD. V lost 8 bases and J lost 4, with 10 bases in between. The CDR3 sequence is 13 residues long. The CDR3 protein is CATTAGLNEKLFF. CDR3 DNA: TGTGCCACCACGGCGGGGCTTAATGAAAAACTGTTTTTT.

This clone was counted once. The chain recombines TRBV3-1 (or the pseudogene TRBV3-2) with TRBJ1-2; D possibly corresponds to TRBD1 (6 bases). CDR1 LGHDT and CDR2 YNNKEL come from the germline V gene (reference sequence). The CDR3 sequence is 12 residues long. Trimming pared 6 bases from V and 8 bases from J, leaving 13 bases between. This chain's CDR3 is CASSRTGNGYTF. CDR3 in DNA: TGTGCCAGCAGTCGTACAGGGAACGGCTACACCTTC.

The rearrangement joins TRBV12-3 or TRBV12-4 to TRBJ2-2; the D is unclear. The CDR3 runs 13 residues. Between the trimmed V and J ends, which lost 1 base and 5 bases, there was a span of 5 bases. CDR3 in amino acids: CASSLVPTGELFF. CDR3 sequence (DNA): TGTGCCAGCAGTTTAGTACCTACCGGGGAGCTGTTTTTT.

The chain recombines TRBV5-5 with TRBJ2-1, with TRBD2 matching over 9 bases. This CDR3 is 17 amino acids long. Trimming removed 4 bases from V and 10 bases from J; junction bases left unmatched: 18. CDR1 SGHKS and CDR2 YYEKEE come from the germline V gene (reference sequence). The CDR3 nucleotides are TGTGCCAGCAGCCTGGTTGGACTAGCGTCTTACACAGACGAGCAGTTCTTC. This sequence encodes CASSLVGLASYTDEQFF.

J is TRBJ2-7 and V is TRBV2; 8 nucleotides agree with TRBD2. Trimming took 9 bases from V and 2 from J; bases not matched to a gene: 6. Germline loops: CDR1 SNHLY, CDR2 FYNNEI. This CDR3 spans 13 amino acids. This CDR3 is CASRGGLTYEQYF. In nucleotides, the CDR3 is TGTGCCAGTCGGGGGGGGCTCACCTACGAGCAGTACTTC.

This chain links TRBV6-4 with TRBJ1-1; D is perhaps TRBD1 (6 bases). Trimming left V 6 bases short and J 0 bases short, with 17 bases between. Per the germline V gene, CDR1 is MRHNA and CDR2 is SNTAGT. CDR3 size: 16 residues. The CDR3 DNA reads TGTGCCAGCAGGCACCGGGACACCGACATGAACACTGAAGCTTTCTTT. Translating gives CASRHRDTDMNTEAFF.

This chain connects TRBV5-4 to TRBJ2-2; D unclear. V lost 0 bases and J 6 bases, leaving 3 bases between the germline ends. This CDR3 is built from 12 residues. Germline CDR1 is SGHNT and CDR2 is YYREEE (reference sequence). The CDR3 sequence: CASSLDAGELFF. Written as DNA, the CDR3 is TGTGCCAGCAGCTTGGATGCCGGGGAGCTGTTTTTT.

This clone was seen a handful of times. This sequence joins TRBV5-5 and TRBJ1-3, with D hard to call. V lost 3 bases, J lost 0 bases, and 13 bases lay in between. The CDR3 sequence is 16 residues long. Germline V gene lookup returns CDR1 SGHKS and CDR2 YYEKEE (reference sequence). The CDR3: CASSSPLLPSGNTIYF. The CDR3 DNA follows: TGTGCCAGCAGCTCCCCTCTCCTTCCCTCTGGAAACACCATATATTTT.